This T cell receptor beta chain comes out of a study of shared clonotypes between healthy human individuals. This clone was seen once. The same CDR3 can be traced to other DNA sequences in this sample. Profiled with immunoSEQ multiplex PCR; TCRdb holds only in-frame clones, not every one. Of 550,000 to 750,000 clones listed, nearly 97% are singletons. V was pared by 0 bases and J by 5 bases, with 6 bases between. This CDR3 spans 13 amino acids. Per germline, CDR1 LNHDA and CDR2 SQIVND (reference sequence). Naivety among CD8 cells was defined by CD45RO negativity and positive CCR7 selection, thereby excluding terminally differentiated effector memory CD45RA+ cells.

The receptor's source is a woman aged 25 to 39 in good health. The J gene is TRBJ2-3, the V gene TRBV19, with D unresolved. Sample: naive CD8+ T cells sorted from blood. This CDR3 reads CASSIDLEDTQYF. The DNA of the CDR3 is TGTGCCAGTAGTATAGATCTGGAAGATACGCAGTATTTT. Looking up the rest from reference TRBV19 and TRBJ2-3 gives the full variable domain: DGGITQSPKYLFRKEGQNVTLSCEQNLNHDAMYWYRQDPGQGLRLIYYSQIVNDFQKGDIAEGYSVSREKKESFPLTVTSAQKNPTAFYLCASSIDLEDTQYFGPGTRLTVL.